This T cell receptor beta chain emerged from a study of spatial heterogeneity in lung cancer. Time point meaning: sample taken at primary tumor resection. Sequencing covered unsorted whole RNA taken from tumor, nontumor lung or frozen PBMC. TCRdb re-called the 5' RACE reads through MiXCR, storing one row per CDR3 protein. The sample lists under 100,000 distinct CDR3 sequences, approximately 8.2% occurring once. This clonotype was counted between two and nine times. V gave up 4 bases and J gave up 0 bases, with 12 bases separating them. The CDR3 consists of 16 residues. The germline gives CDR1 KGHDR, CDR2 SFDVKD.

The sample was PBMCs, taken at surgery. This chain links TRBV24-1 with TRBJ2-1; TRBD1 is a possible D gene (5 bases). This receptor was taken from a male donor with early-stage non-small cell lung cancer. The CDR3, as DNA: TGTGCCACCAGTGACCGACAGAGTATCTCCTACAATGAGCAGTTCTTC. Its translation: CATSDRQSISYNEQFF.